The 20 T cell receptor beta chains reported below all come from one sample, sequenced in a study of T cells after yellow fever vaccination. MiXCR, applied by TCRdb to the 5' RACE reads, yields one record per CDR3 protein. The sample holds roughly 340,000 distinct CDR3 sequences, approximately 9% seen once. The specimen comprised PBMCs, sampled on the day of the first yellow fever vaccination. These TCRs come from a man in his late teens or twenties who received the YFV17D yellow fever vaccine.

This clonotype was detected many times. CDR3 protein: CASSLVQGQTDTQYF. CDR3 bases: TGTGCCAGCAGCTTGGTACAGGGTCAGACAGATACGCAGTATTTT. This chain uses TRBV5-5 with TRBJ2-3; TRBD1 is a possible D gene (6 bases). This CDR3 spans 15 amino acids. The germline V gene encodes CDR1 SGHKS and CDR2 YYEKEE (reference sequence). V lost 0 bases to trimming and J lost 3 bases, with 11 bases between them.

This clonotype was recorded many times. This sequence joins TRBV7-2 and TRBJ2-5; D not resolved. The germline gives CDR1 SGHTA, CDR2 FQGNSA. The V and J ends lost 4 bases and 1 base respectively, with 7 bases between them. This CDR3 is built from 13 residues. The CDR3 DNA sequence: TGTGCCAGCAGCTCCGGTTTCCAAGAGACCCAGTACTTC. This codes for CASSSGFQETQYF. Variable domain in full (rest from reference TRBV7-2 and TRBJ2-5): GAGVSQSPSNKVTEKGKDVELRCDPISGHTALYWYRQSLGQGLEFLIYFQGNSAPDKSGLPSDRFSAERTGGSVSTLTIQRTQQEDSAVYLCASSSGFQETQYFGPGTRLLVL.

V usage is TRBV20-1 and J usage is TRBJ2-3, with TRBD2 identical over 13 bases. The CDR3 runs 16 residues. Germline loops: CDR1 DFQATT, CDR2 SNEGSKA (reference sequence). Trimming at V came to 5 bases and at J to 5 bases, leaving 10 bases not matched to a gene. The CDR3 DNA follows: TGCAGTGCTTCTAGAGCCGGGACTAGCGGGAAAGATACGCAGTATTTT. Translating gives CSASRAGTSGKDTQYF.

This clonotype was found a few times. The V call is TRBV4-1, the J call TRBJ2-2, with 7 nucleotides matching TRBD1. V shed 1 base and J 6 bases; nucleotides not matched to a gene: 2. This CDR3 comprises 14 residues. CDR1 and CDR2 (germline): MGHRA, YSYEKL. The CDR3 sequence: CASSQGDRAGELFF. DNA of the CDR3: TGCGCCAGCAGCCAAGGAGACAGGGCCGGGGAGCTGTTTTTT.

The CDR3, as DNA: TGCGCCAGCAGCCAATTAGCGGTCGAGACCCAGTACTTC. Translation: CASSQLAVETQYF. The gene calls are TRBV4-1 and TRBJ2-5; the D gene is possibly TRBD2 (6 bases). This CDR3 has 13 amino acids. The V gene lost 2 bases and the J gene lost 5 bases, with 9 bases spanning the gap. From germline, CDR1 is MGHRA and CDR2 YSYEKL.

This clonotype came up a few times. The J gene is TRBJ1-5, the V gene TRBV10-3, with D hard to call. V lost 5 bases and J lost 2, with 7 bases in between. Per germline, CDR1 ENHRY and CDR2 SYGVKD. CDR3 size: 13 residues. The CDR3 DNA reads as TGTGCCATCAGTCCCGGGGGCAATCAGCCCCAGCATTTT. The encoded protein is CAISPGGNQPQHF.

The sample holds many counts of this clonotype. This chain connects TRBV20-1 to TRBJ2-3; D remains unclear. The CDR3 has 13 residues. V lost 0 bases and J lost 2, with 6 bases in between. From germline, CDR1 is DFQATT and CDR2 SNEGSKA (reference sequence). The CDR3 sequence: CSAREVYTDTQYF. Written as DNA, the CDR3 is TGCAGTGCTAGAGAGGTGTACACAGATACGCAGTATTTT.

Many counts were recorded for this clonotype. J is TRBJ2-1 and V is TRBV3-1; TRBD1 agrees at 10 bases. CDR1 is LGHDT, CDR2 YNNKEL, per germline (reference sequence). The V and J ends lost 2 bases and 9 bases, in that order; junction bases with no gene match: 10. The CDR3 is 16 amino acids. The CDR3 is CASSQLATGGLGEQFF. CDR3 sequence (DNA): TGTGCCAGCAGCCAACTAGCGACAGGGGGCCTGGGTGAGCAGTTCTTC.

This clonotype was detected ten times or more. The chain links TRBV12-3 or TRBV12-4 to TRBJ2-2; D not resolved. Trimming removed 3 bases from V and 6 bases from J, with 2 bases in between. This CDR3 spans 11 amino acids. In DNA, the CDR3 is TGTGCCAGCAGTTTGTCCGGGGAGCTGTTTTTT. Encoded protein: CASSLSGELFF.

This clonotype was seen a few times. The chain has TRBV6-5 and TRBJ1-1; D may be TRBD1 (6 bases). Per germline, CDR1 MNHEY and CDR2 SVGAGI. V was pared by 3 bases and J by 5 bases, with 19 bases between. The CDR3 extends over 16 amino acids. The CDR3 protein is CASSYTVPGVRTEAFF. CDR3 sequence (DNA): TGTGCCAGCAGTTATACGGTACCAGGGGTTCGGACTGAAGCTTTCTTT.

The chain employs TRBV6-5 and TRBJ1-1, with D possibly matching TRBD1 (5 bases). The CDR3 runs to 14 residues. V lost 2 bases and J 1 base, leaving 8 bases between the germline ends. Germline V gives CDR1 MNHEY, CDR2 SVGAGI. CDR3 region: CASSYGQGNTEAFF. For the CDR3, the DNA is TGTGCCAGCAGTTACGGGCAGGGGAACACTGAAGCTTTCTTT.

This clonotype was seen ten or more times. The genes are TRBV15 and TRBJ1-2, with D possibly being TRBD1 (5 bases). The germline V and J ends were trimmed by 0 bases and 8 bases, with 19 bases remaining between them. The CDR3 has 16 amino acids. Per germline, CDR1 LNHNV and CDR2 YYDKDF (reference sequence). CDR3 loop: CATSREGFMLGEGYTF. CDR3 coding DNA: TGTGCCACCAGCAGAGAAGGTTTTATGTTGGGGGAAGGCTACACCTTC.

The rearrangement links TRBV29-1 to TRBJ2-3; 13 bases agree with TRBD2. The CDR3 is made up of 17 amino acids. V shed 6 bases and J 2 bases; nucleotides not matched to a gene: 11. CDR1 SQVTM and CDR2 ANQGSEA come from the germline V gene. The CDR3 is CSVLVKTSGGNTDTQYF. The CDR3 DNA follows: TGCAGCGTACTAGTCAAGACTAGCGGGGGGAACACAGATACGCAGTATTTT.

This clonotype has only a few counts. The rearrangement links TRBV10-3 to TRBJ1-2, with D perhaps TRBD1 (6 bases). Germline V gene data show CDR1 as ENHRY and CDR2 as SYGVKD. The CDR3 has 14 residues. Trimming removed 0 bases at V and 5 bases at J, with 10 bases between. The CDR3 region is CAISESGGPYGYTF. DNA of the CDR3: TGTGCCATCAGTGAGTCGGGGGGCCCGTATGGCTACACCTTC.

The genes are TRBV7-3 and TRBJ2-3, with TRBD2 matching 8 bases. Losses at the gene ends were 4 bases for V and 5 bases for J; bases not matched to a gene: 8. The CDR3 consists of 15 residues. Germline V gene lookup returns CDR1 SGHTA and CDR2 FQGTGA. The CDR3 spells CASSSSGGHGDTQYF. The CDR3 DNA is TGTGCCAGCAGCTCAAGCGGGGGCCACGGAGATACGCAGTATTTT.

A few counts support this clonotype. V gene TRBV20-1 combines with J gene TRBJ1-1; D call uncertain. The CDR3 has 12 residues. V lost 2 bases and J lost 6, with 10 bases in between. Germline V gene lookup returns CDR1 DFQATT and CDR2 SNEGSKA (reference sequence). The CDR3 here is CSARLLSSEAFF. CDR3 bases: TGCAGTGCTAGACTCCTCTCATCTGAAGCTTTCTTT.

This clonotype was detected only a few times. The chain is built from TRBV7-2 and TRBJ2-7; D gene unclear. The germline gives CDR1 SGHTA, CDR2 FQGNSA. This CDR3 is 14 amino acids long. Between the trimmed V and J ends, which lost 1 base and 2 bases, there was a span of 9 bases. CDR3 sequence (DNA): TGTGCCAGCAGCTTAGAAAGAACAGCCTACGAGCAGTACTTC. It codes for CASSLERTAYEQYF. The full variable domain, completed using reference TRBV7-2 and TRBJ2-7, is GAGVSQSPSNKVTEKGKDVELRCDPISGHTALYWYRQSLGQGLEFLIYFQGNSAPDKSGLPSDRFSAERTGGSVSTLTIQRTQQEDSAVYLCASSLERTAYEQYFGPGTRLTVT.

This clonotype was picked up a small number of times. The chain couples TRBV9 to TRBJ1-6, with D perhaps matching TRBD1 (6 bases). The CDR3 is 15 amino acids. V lost 4 bases to trimming and J lost 7 bases, with 15 bases between them. CDR1 SGDLS and CDR2 YYNGEE come from the germline V gene. The CDR3 region has the DNA TGTGCCAGCAGCCCTAAACAGGGACGCAATTCACCCCTCCACTTT. Translation: CASSPKQGRNSPLHF.

The count of this clonotype is one. Since a much larger clone is just one base distant, this may be a read error. The chain recombines TRBV2 with TRBJ1-1; no firm D call. From germline, CDR1 is SNHLY and CDR2 FYNNEI. This CDR3 contains 14 residues. The CDR3 bases are TGTGCCAGCAGTGGGGCATATCAGAACACTGAAACTTTCTTT. Translation gives CASSGAYQNTETFF. The full variable domain, with the rest looked up from reference TRBV2 and TRBJ1-1, is EPEVTQTPSHQVTQMGQEVILRCVPISNHLYFYWYRQILGQKVEFLVSFYNNEISEKSEIFDDQFSVERPDGSNFTLKIRSTKLEDSAMYFCASSGAYQNTETFFGQGTRLTVV.

This clonotype was recorded many times. The chain is built from TRBV20-1 and TRBJ2-3; a weak D match, TRBD1 (5 bases). There are 15 residues in the CDR3. Per the germline V gene, CDR1 is DFQATT and CDR2 is SNEGSKA (reference sequence). The V end lost 3 bases, the J end lost 0 bases, and 13 bases lay between the germline ends. CDR3 sequence reads: CSASIGVSSTDTQYF. The CDR3 DNA sequence: TGCAGTGCTAGTATAGGGGTCTCTAGCACAGATACGCAGTATTTT.